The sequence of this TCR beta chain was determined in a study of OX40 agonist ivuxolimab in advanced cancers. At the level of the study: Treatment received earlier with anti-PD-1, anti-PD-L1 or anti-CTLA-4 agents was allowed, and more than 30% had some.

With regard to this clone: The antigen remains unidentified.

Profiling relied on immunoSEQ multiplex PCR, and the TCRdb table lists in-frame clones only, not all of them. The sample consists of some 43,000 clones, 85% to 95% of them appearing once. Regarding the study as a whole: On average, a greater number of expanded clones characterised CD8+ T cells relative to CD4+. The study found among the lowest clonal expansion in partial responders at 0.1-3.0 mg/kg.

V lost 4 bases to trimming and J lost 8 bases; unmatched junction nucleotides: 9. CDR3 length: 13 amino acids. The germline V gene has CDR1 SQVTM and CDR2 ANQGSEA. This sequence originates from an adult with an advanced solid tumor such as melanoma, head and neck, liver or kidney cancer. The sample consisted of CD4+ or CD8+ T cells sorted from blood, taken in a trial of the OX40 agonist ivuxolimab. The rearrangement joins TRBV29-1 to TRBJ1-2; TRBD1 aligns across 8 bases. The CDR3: CSVAGRGPGGYTF. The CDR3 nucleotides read TGCAGCGTTGCCGGCAGGGGGCCTGGCGGCTACACCTTC.